A selection of T cell receptor beta chains follows, all from one sample in a study of human T cells and chemical hapten exposure. Each CDR3 protein gets one entry after TCRdb re-called the RACE reads with MiXCR. The sample has about 340,000 distinct CDR3 sequences; about 7% are singletons. Material: whole blood, obtained in connection with sensitization to the hapten diphenylcyclopropenone (DPC). The receptors stem from a woman aged 18-35 years with alopecia areata. Some clones in this sample may be carry-over from other donors' samples. Both conserved end residues are trimmed from each CDR3. Each record gives: V gene, CDR3 protein.

v_call: TRBV11-3; cdr3_aa: ASSFKTSGGARGRAKNIQY
v_call: TRBV3-1; cdr3_aa: ASSHISGGMYEQY
v_call: TRBV10-1; cdr3_aa: ASSESKDRMNTGELF
v_call: TRBV4-3; cdr3_aa: ASSQDLGATYEQY
v_call: TRBV24-1; cdr3_aa: ATSDTTQNYGYT
v_call: TRBV6-5; cdr3_aa: ASRAENSNQPQH
v_call: TRBV25-1; cdr3_aa: ASSDLASYEQY
v_call: TRBV7-2; cdr3_aa: ASSLGGREQF
v_call: TRBV5-5; cdr3_aa: ASTPVRGHLNTEAF
v_call: TRBV25-1; cdr3_aa: ASSEAGRGGGSPLH
v_call: TRBV28; cdr3_aa: ATRFRGNTIY
v_call: TRBV3-1; cdr3_aa: ASSQDRGEGGYT
v_call: TRBV7-9; cdr3_aa: ASSLETGRAF
v_call: TRBV5-1; cdr3_aa: ASSLEGVRNTGELF
v_call: TRBV7-9; cdr3_aa: ASSESTGAKNIQY
v_call: TRBV2; cdr3_aa: ASPRVQAF
v_call: TRBV4-3; cdr3_aa: ASSQANSPLH
v_call: TRBV2; cdr3_aa: ASRGTGVSNQPQH
v_call: TRBV3-1; cdr3_aa: ASSAYPGGGELF
v_call: TRBV28; cdr3_aa: ASSLFKGQGTEAF
v_call: TRBV5-6; cdr3_aa: ASSFMRSRWVGEQF
v_call: TRBV9; cdr3_aa: ASSARDREGTEAF
v_call: TRBV24-1; cdr3_aa: ATSGENSNQPQH
v_call: TRBV3-1; cdr3_aa: ASSQGGQTF
v_call: TRBV4-2; cdr3_aa: ASSPWTGVGTGELF
v_call: TRBV11-2; cdr3_aa: ASSLAGTGAYNEQF
v_call: TRBV4-2; cdr3_aa: ASSQDLGDGGTDTQY
v_call: TRBV6-5; cdr3_aa: ASRLSGLRETQY
v_call: TRBV6-5; cdr3_aa: ATFRGGGEQY
v_call: TRBV10-3; cdr3_aa: AITRTPESGANVLT
v_call: TRBV4-1; cdr3_aa: ASSQLTASTDTQY
v_call: TRBV7-2; cdr3_aa: ASSGQLAEGGHTQY
v_call: TRBV7-9; cdr3_aa: ASRAELLGKNYEQY
v_call: TRBV12-3/TRBV12-4; cdr3_aa: ASSLGGPKTHVI
v_call: TRBV4-3; cdr3_aa: ASSQDTSNEKLF
v_call: TRBV11-2; cdr3_aa: ASTFDWDRVF
v_call: TRBV6-1; cdr3_aa: ATVVSRPGYEQY
v_call: TRBV7-2; cdr3_aa: ASSFTGTGATEAF
v_call: TRBV24-1; cdr3_aa: ATSDSGTADEQF
v_call: TRBV12-3/TRBV12-4; cdr3_aa: ASRGQGMNTEAF
v_call: TRBV7-9; cdr3_aa: ASSLVGPYNEQF
v_call: TRBV4-3; cdr3_aa: ASSGGVGSYNEQF
v_call: TRBV20-1; cdr3_aa: SARARHKGQNYGYT
v_call: TRBV11-1; cdr3_aa: ASSLDRGPYNEQF
v_call: TRBV4-3; cdr3_aa: ASSQALDRLNTEAF
v_call: TRBV10-3; cdr3_aa: AISERRGITDTQY
v_call: TRBV7-7; cdr3_aa: ASSSRQGDTQY
v_call: TRBV12-5; cdr3_aa: ASGLSGANVLT
v_call: TRBV29-1; cdr3_aa: SVQTRGSEIYEQY
v_call: TRBV9; cdr3_aa: ASSVEGGAYEQY
v_call: TRBV6-2/TRBV6-3; cdr3_aa: ASSQDRSPSTDTQY
v_call: TRBV5-1; cdr3_aa: ASARGRTTYEQY
v_call: TRBV7-4; cdr3_aa: ASSDDRKGESPLH
v_call: TRBV12-3/TRBV12-4; cdr3_aa: ASSPTGGGVLSYEQY
v_call: TRBV24-1; cdr3_aa: ATSDSGDTGNTIY
v_call: TRBV20-1; cdr3_aa: SATDRNTEAF
v_call: TRBV5-1; cdr3_aa: ASSLERGYEQY
v_call: TRBV10-3; cdr3_aa: AMGKEMNYGYT